One and the same sample provided the 20 T cell receptor beta chains below, sequenced in a study of T cells after yellow fever vaccination. MiXCR, applied by TCRdb to the 5' RACE reads, yields one record per CDR3 protein. The data contain 200,000 or so distinct CDR3 sequences, around 6.7% of them singletons. Sequencing was performed on CD4+ T cells sorted from PBMCs, taken on the day of the yellow fever booster vaccination. The receptors come from a man aged 25 to 40 who received the YFV17D yellow fever vaccine.

Only a few counts were recorded for this clonotype. V usage is TRBV27 and J usage is TRBJ2-2; 12 bases are a match to TRBD1. The germline V gene encodes CDR1 MNHEY and CDR2 SMNVEV (reference sequence). Germline trimming cut 3 bases from V and 2 bases from J; bases unmatched to any gene: 1. The CDR3 has 16 amino acids. This CDR3 is CASSFGTGGNTGELFF. CDR3 bases: TGTGCCAGCAGTTTTGGGACAGGGGGCAACACCGGGGAGCTGTTTTTT.

The chain couples TRBV28 to TRBJ2-7; unclear D gene. Germline CDR1 and CDR2: MDHEN and SYDVKM. Trimming left V 2 bases short and J 0 bases short, with 14 bases between. CDR3 length equals 16 residues. The CDR3 DNA is TGTGCCAGCAGTTTAAGCCTCGGGCGGATCTCCTACGAGCAGTACTTC. It encodes CASSLSLGRISYEQYF.

This clonotype has just a few counts. This chain uses TRBV20-1 with TRBJ2-2; no reliable D call. The CDR3 sequence is 11 residues long. Germline-derived CDR1 and CDR2 are DFQATT and SNEGSKA (reference sequence). V shed 6 bases and J shed 9 bases, with 11 bases lying between them. The CDR3 DNA is TGCAGTGCCCACGCCGGTCGGGAGCTGTTTTTT. Its translation: CSAHAGRELFF.

This clonotype was seen more than once but under ten times. V and J are TRBV6-5 and TRBJ2-7; 7 nucleotides match TRBD1. The CDR3 consists of 16 residues. CDR1 is MNHEY, CDR2 SVGAGI, per germline. V dropped 0 bases and J dropped 3; count of bases not matched to a gene: 8. The CDR3 here is CASSYSTGVRGYEQYF. The CDR3 DNA sequence: TGTGCCAGCAGTTACTCAACAGGGGTAAGAGGCTACGAGCAGTACTTC.

The chain uses TRBV28 and TRBJ1-4; TRBD1 matches 7 bases. The CDR3 loop spans 15 amino acids. Germline values: CDR1 MDHEN, CDR2 SYDVKM. V was clipped by 6 bases and J by 8 bases; unmatched bases: 12. The CDR3 spells CASSSIGGLSEKLFF. The CDR3 DNA reads TGTGCCAGCAGCAGCATAGGGGGCCTATCCGAAAAACTGTTTTTT.

This clonotype was recorded a few times. The chain combines TRBV28 with TRBJ2-5; 7 nucleotides line up with TRBD2. This CDR3 contains 13 residues. V lost 6 bases and J lost 5; bases outside the gene matches: 6. Germline V gene sequence: CDR1 MDHEN, CDR2 SYDVKM. The CDR3 spells CASRPGRGETQYF. Here the CDR3 DNA reads TGTGCCAGCAGGCCGGGGCGGGGGGAGACCCAGTACTTC.

The genes are TRBV28 and TRBJ2-1, with TRBD2 matching 14 bases. There are 18 residues in the CDR3. Germline assignment: CDR1 MDHEN and CDR2 SYDVKM. V was pared by 6 bases and J by 2 bases, with 9 bases of the junction left unmatched. CDR3 residues: CASSSGTSGRMAYNEQFF. CDR3 DNA: TGTGCCAGCAGCTCCGGGACTAGCGGGAGAATGGCCTACAATGAGCAGTTCTTC.

Many counts were recorded for this clonotype. The chain has TRBV14 and TRBJ1-2, with D perhaps matching TRBD1 (5 bases). The germline V gene encodes CDR1 SGHDN and CDR2 FVKESK. V was clipped by 4 bases and J by 5 bases, with 11 bases between them. This CDR3 comprises 13 residues. The CDR3 loop is CASSRGTSYGYTF. The CDR3 DNA reads TGTGCCAGCAGCCGGGGCACTTCTTATGGCTACACCTTC.

This clonotype was seen a few times. The chain combines TRBV20-1 with TRBJ2-7; tentative D call: TRBD1 (5 bases). From germline, CDR1 is DFQATT and CDR2 SNEGSKA (reference sequence). The length of the CDR3 is 11 residues. V was clipped by 6 bases and J by 5 bases, with 11 bases between them. CDR3 nucleotide sequence: TGCAGTGCCAGGGTAACGCACGAGCAGTACTTC. It is translated as CSARVTHEQYF.

In regard to this clonotype: Relative to the germline gene, one junction end is altered; a read error may explain this. This chain uses TRBV7-2 with TRBJ1-6; D gene unclear. CDR1 and CDR2 from the germline V gene are SGHTA and FQGNSA. The CDR3 is 11 residues long. The CDR3 DNA sequence: TGTGCCAGCAGCCATGATTCAACCCTCCACTTT. It is translated as CASSHDSTLHF.

The sample holds a few counts of this clonotype. The V gene is TRBV5-1, the J gene TRBJ2-7, with D tentatively TRBD2 (6 bases). CDR3 size: 12 residues. Germline V gene data show CDR1 as SGHRS and CDR2 as YFSETQ. V lost 2 bases, J lost 6 bases, and 9 bases lay in between. In nucleotides, the CDR3 is TGCGCCAGCAGCTTTGACGGGGGCGAGCAGTACTTC. Protein product: CASSFDGGEQYF.

There are many counts of this clonotype. The J gene is TRBJ2-2, the V gene TRBV7-2, with 9 bases fitting TRBD1. The ends lost 6 bases at V and 3 bases at J; junction bases unmatched: 2. Germline CDR1 SGHTA, CDR2 FQGNSA. This CDR3 contains 14 residues. The CDR3 protein is CASRRTGDTGELFF. The DNA of the CDR3 is TGTGCCAGCAGGAGGACAGGGGACACCGGGGAGCTGTTTTTT.

This clonotype was recorded at least ten times. This rearrangement joins TRBV5-1 to TRBJ2-1; no reliable D call. This CDR3 has 15 amino acids. Germline-derived CDR1 and CDR2 are SGHRS and YFSETQ. V dropped 0 bases and J dropped 0 bases, with 7 bases sitting between them. The CDR3 bases are TGCGCCAGCAGCTTGGACATGAGCTCCTACAATGAGCAGTTCTTC. It specifies CASSLDMSSYNEQFF.

For the CDR3, the DNA is TGTGCCAGCAGCTTTGTAATGGACACCGGGGAGCTGTTTTTT. Translation gives CASSFVMDTGELFF. The chain couples TRBV7-9 to TRBJ2-2; D is undetermined. CDR3 size: 14 residues. The germline V gene encodes CDR1 SEHNR and CDR2 FQNEAQ (reference sequence). V lost 3 bases and J 3 bases, leaving 8 bases between the germline ends. The full variable domain, in which reference TRBV7-9 and TRBJ2-2 provide the parts outside the CDR3, is DTGVSQNPRHKITKRGQNVTFRCDPISEHNRLYWYRQTLGQGPEFLTYFQNEAQLEKSRLLSDRFSAERPKGSFSTLEIQRTEQGDSAMYLCASSFVMDTGELFFGEGSRLTVL.

This chain joins TRBV20-1 and TRBJ2-2, with unresolved D. From germline, CDR1 is DFQATT and CDR2 SNEGSKA (reference sequence). This CDR3 comprises 13 residues. The ends were cut back, 3 bases at V and 6 bases at J, with 11 bases in the middle. CDR3 nucleotide sequence: TGCAGTGCTAGGCCCAGGTCGGCCGGGGAGCTGTTTTTT. It encodes CSARPRSAGELFF.

This clonotype was counted a few times. The chain uses TRBV10-1 and TRBJ2-2; no firm D call. V was clipped by 0 bases and J by 0 bases, with 8 bases between them. Germline CDR1 WNHNN, CDR2 SYGVQD (reference sequence). CDR3 length equals 16 residues. Written as DNA, the CDR3 is TGCGCCAGCAGTGAGTCCAGCGCTACGAACACCGGGGAGCTGTTTTTT. This codes for CASSESSATNTGELFF.

This clonotype showed up just a few times. The chain has TRBV12-3 or TRBV12-4 and TRBJ2-1; 7 bases line up with TRBD2. V shed 5 bases, J shed 3 bases, and the junction held 13 bases outside the gene matches. The CDR3 length is 17 residues. CDR3 region: CASSPPPRASGYNEQFF. In nucleotides, the CDR3 is TGTGCCAGCAGTCCACCTCCGCGGGCTAGCGGCTACAATGAGCAGTTCTTC.

The sample holds a few counts of this clonotype. The chain combines TRBV5-6 with TRBJ2-5; the D gene is possibly TRBD1 (5 bases). Trimming pared 6 bases from V and 3 bases from J, leaving 15 bases between. The CDR3 length is 14 residues. Germline CDR1 and CDR2: SGHDT and YYEEEE. CDR3 sequence: CASNPQGSKETQYF. The DNA of the CDR3 is TGTGCCAGCAACCCTCAGGGCTCCAAAGAGACCCAGTACTTC.

This clonotype was recorded many times. The junction departs from the called germline gene at one end, perhaps through a read error. The chain carries TRBV5-1 and TRBJ2-3; 7 bases match TRBD2. The germline gives CDR1 SGHRS, CDR2 YFSETQ. The CDR3 is made up of 16 amino acids. The CDR3 loop is CAGRTRASGPTDTQYF. The CDR3 DNA follows: TGCGCCGGCAGAACACGGGCTAGCGGACCCACAGATACGCAGTATTTT.

This clonotype has ten or more counts. The rearrangement uses TRBV29-1 and TRBJ2-3, with 8 bases identical to TRBD1. J was trimmed by 2 bases and V by 4 bases; bases with no gene match: 5. Germline lookup yields CDR1 SQVTM and CDR2 ANQGSEA. This CDR3 is 14 amino acids long. CDR3 in DNA: TGCAGCGTTGCCGGGACAGGAAACACAGATACGCAGTATTTT. This codes for CSVAGTGNTDTQYF.